The TCR beta chain described here comes from a study of blood T cells in healthy people across ages. Comments on this clonotype: One end of the junction fails to match germline, which may point to a read error.

CDR1 is MNHEY and CDR2 is SVGEGT in the germline V gene. The CDR3 is made up of 15 amino acids. For every donor, a draw yielded around 9.4 milliliters of peripheral blood. Alongside a J-beta primer mix, a sample-barcoded 5' primer served in a second PCR lasting about 6 to 12 cycles. With 12 random nucleotides, a template-switch adaptor tagged each individual cDNA molecule. TCRdb called the 5' RACE reads again in MiXCR, with one record for every CDR3 protein. The sample holds over a million distinct CDR3 sequences, around 40% seen once. The source is a woman aged 18-29 years in good health. The V call is TRBV6-2 or TRBV6-3, the J call TRBJ1-5; 10 bases match TRBD1. The sample consisted of blood. CDR3 residues: CASSYSTGGNRPQHF. The CDR3 region has the DNA TGTGCCAGCAGTTACTCGACAGGGGGCAATCGGCCCCAGCATTTT.